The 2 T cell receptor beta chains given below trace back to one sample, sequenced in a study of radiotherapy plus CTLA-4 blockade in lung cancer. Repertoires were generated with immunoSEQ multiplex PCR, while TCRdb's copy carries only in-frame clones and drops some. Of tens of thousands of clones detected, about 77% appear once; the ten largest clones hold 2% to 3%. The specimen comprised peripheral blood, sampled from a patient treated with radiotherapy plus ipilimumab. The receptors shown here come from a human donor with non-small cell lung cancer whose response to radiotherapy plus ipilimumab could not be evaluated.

CDR3 loop: CASSLEASTDTQYF. The CDR3 DNA sequence: TGTGCCAGCAGCTTAGAGGCTAGTACAGATACGCAGTATTTT. This chain links TRBV7-2 with TRBJ2-3; D gene ambiguous. Per germline, CDR1 SGHTA and CDR2 FQGNSA. V lost 1 base and J lost 3, with 8 bases in between. The CDR3 extends over 14 amino acids.

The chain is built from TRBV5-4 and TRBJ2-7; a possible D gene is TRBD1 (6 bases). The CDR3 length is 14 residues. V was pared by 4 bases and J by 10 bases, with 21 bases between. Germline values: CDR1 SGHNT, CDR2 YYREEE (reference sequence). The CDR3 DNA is TGTGCCAGCAGCCCAAGCCTCGGGACATCACGTCAGTACTTC. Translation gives CASSPSLGTSRQYF.